A single sample is the source of the 14 T cell receptor beta chains below, sequenced in a study of T cells after yellow fever vaccination (dated by TCRdb to between 2019 and 2020). The sample's treatment or condition, from its label and the paper: live attenuated yellow fever vaccine strain. Library preparation employed 5' RACE. Instrument on record: Illumina NovaSeq 6000. The raw public data were reprocessed by TCRdb itself: fastp quality trimming at Q25, MiXCR clonotype calling, in-frame beta chains only. Rows are combined by CDR3 protein, so each entry shows the most common genes and DNA. The sample records over 300,000 distinct CDR3 sequences, 3.6% of which are singletons. The ten largest clones add up to around a quarter of the sample. Sequencing was performed on PBMCs, taken on the day of the yellow fever booster vaccination. These receptors were obtained from a man aged 18 to 30 who received the YFV17D yellow fever vaccine.

This clonotype was recorded at least ten times. V usage is TRBV5-1 and J usage is TRBJ2-1; the D gene is possibly TRBD2 (6 bases). The germline V and J ends were trimmed by 4 bases and 6 bases, with 17 bases remaining between them. The CDR3 consists of 15 residues. The germline CDR1 and CDR2 sequences are SGHRS and YFSETQ. This CDR3 reads CASSAKTGTSNEQFF. The CDR3 nucleotides are TGCGCCAGCAGCGCAAAGACCGGGACTTCCAATGAGCAGTTCTTC.

This clonotype was counted at least ten times. This chain links TRBV5-1 with TRBJ2-5; 7 nucleotides align to TRBD1. Germline CDR1 reads SGHRS; CDR2 reads YFSETQ. The length of the CDR3 is 15 residues. V was clipped by 4 bases and J by 0 bases; unmatched bases: 6. Here the CDR3 reads CASSRSRGYQETQYF. The CDR3 coding sequence is TGCGCCAGCAGCCGCAGCAGGGGGTACCAAGAGACCCAGTACTTC.

This clonotype was observed a handful of times. V usage is TRBV2 and J usage is TRBJ1-2, with D unclear. The CDR3 sequence is 10 residues long. CDR1 SNHLY and CDR2 FYNNEI come from the germline V gene. V gave up 7 bases and J gave up 4 bases, with 4 bases separating them. As DNA, the CDR3 is TGTGCCAGCAAGTCCTATGGCTACACCTTC. It is translated as CASKSYGYTF.

This chain uses TRBV18 with TRBJ2-7; D remains ambiguous. The V gene's germline CDR1 is KGHSH and CDR2 LQKENI. The ends were cut back, 2 bases at V and 5 bases at J, with 10 bases in the middle. CDR3 length: 13 amino acids. The CDR3 here is CASSPISANEQYF. CDR3 nucleotides: TGTGCCAGCTCACCAATTTCCGCGAACGAGCAGTACTTC.

This clonotype was picked up many times. This chain joins TRBV7-3 and TRBJ2-7, with 9 nucleotides matching TRBD2. CDR3 length equals 16 residues. Trimming cost V 1 base and J 0 bases; bases outside gene matches: 4. Looked up from germline, CDR1 is SGHTA and CDR2 is FQGTGA. The CDR3 nucleotides are TGTGCCAGCAGCTTAAAAGCGGGGGGATGCTCCTACGAGCAGTACGTC. Protein: CASSLKAGGCSYEQYV.

This clonotype was found many times. J is TRBJ2-2 and V is TRBV10-3; D unresolved. The CDR3 loop spans 13 amino acids. Germline V gene sequence: CDR1 ENHRY, CDR2 SYGVKD. V gave up 5 bases and J gave up 4 bases, with 8 bases separating them. Written as DNA, the CDR3 is TGTGCCATCAGTCCGCCAAGCACCGGGGAGCTGTTTTTT. Protein sequence: CAISPPSTGELFF.

This clonotype appeared many times. The J gene is TRBJ2-5, the V gene TRBV20-1; 7 bases line up with TRBD2. The CDR3 covers 14 residues. The V gene end was trimmed by 1 base and the J gene end by 5 bases; junction bases not matched to a gene: 7. Germline-derived CDR1 and CDR2 are DFQATT and SNEGSKA (reference sequence). CDR3 residues: CSARAPGGRETQYF. The DNA of the CDR3 is TGCAGTGCTAGAGCACCGGGGGGTAGGGAGACCCAGTACTTC.

This clonotype has at least ten counts. The gene calls are TRBV11-2 and TRBJ2-3; D remains ambiguous. The CDR3 contains 18 residues. V shed 4 bases and J shed 2 bases, with 22 bases lying between them. CDR1 SGHAT and CDR2 FQNNGV come from the germline V gene. The DNA of the CDR3 is TGTGCCAGCAGCTCGCGTGCGACCGCTACTCTTCACACAGATACGCAGTATTTT. It encodes CASSSRATATLHTDTQYF.

The CDR3 DNA follows: TGCAGCGTTGAAGATCAGGAGGGGGGGACCCAGTACTTC. Amino acid sequence: CSVEDQEGGTQYF. The chain has TRBV29-1 and TRBJ2-5; tentatively, D is TRBD1 or TRBD2 (6 bases each). The length of the CDR3 is 13 residues. V was trimmed by 0 bases and J by 7 bases, leaving 12 bases between them. The germline V gene has CDR1 SQVTM and CDR2 ANQGSEA.

This clonotype turned up a few times. CDR3 DNA sequence: TGTGCCAGCTCCAGCGGGGGGCCGGGAGATACGCAGTATTTT. Its protein product is CASSSGGPGDTQYF. This chain links TRBV28 with TRBJ2-3; 9 nucleotides align to TRBD2. The CDR3 contains 14 residues. CDR1 MDHEN and CDR2 SYDVKM come from the germline V gene. V was clipped by 8 bases and J by 5 bases; unmatched bases: 8.

The chain uses TRBV12-3 or TRBV12-4 and TRBJ2-3, with 9 bases matching TRBD2. V gave up 4 bases and J gave up 6 bases; unmatched junction bases: 11. The CDR3 consists of 16 residues. CDR3 nucleotide sequence: TGTGCCAGCAGTTCCCACCTAGCGGGGTACAAGGATACGCAGTATTTT. Its protein product is CASSSHLAGYKDTQYF.

This clonotype was found many times. The chain couples TRBV11-3 to TRBJ2-1, with unresolved D. The CDR3 is 15 residues long. The germline gives CDR1 SGHNT, CDR2 YENEEA. V lost 1 base, J lost 9 bases, and 16 bases lay in between. This chain's CDR3 is CASSLAIARSSEQFF. The CDR3 nucleotides are TGTGCCAGCAGCTTAGCCATAGCCCGTTCGTCTGAGCAGTTCTTC.

This clonotype was seen more than once but under ten times. This chain joins TRBV12-3 or TRBV12-4 and TRBJ2-7, with 13 nucleotides matching TRBD2. V lost 5 bases and J lost 1; bases outside the gene matches: 5. The length of the CDR3 is 16 residues. The CDR3 coding sequence is TGTGCCAGCAGTCCAGGGACTAGCGGGACTTCCTACGAGCAGTACTTC. It specifies CASSPGTSGTSYEQYF.

This clonotype was seen many times. The J gene is TRBJ2-7, the V gene TRBV6-2 or TRBV6-3, with 10 bases that match TRBD2. This CDR3 is built from 15 residues. The V gene's germline CDR1 is MNHEY and CDR2 SVGEGT. V was clipped by 10 bases and J by 2 bases; unmatched bases: 11. The CDR3 DNA reads TGTGCCAACCAATGTTCTAGCGGGGGAGCCTACGAGCAGTACGTC. The encoded protein is CANQCSSGGAYEQYV.